This paragraph covers one T cell receptor beta chain sequence. The data are from a study of blood T cell repertoires in COVID-19. The assay was immunoSEQ multiplex PCR, and TCRdb's table has in-frame clones only and misses some. The data hold some 420,000 clones, with 80% to 90% observed a single time. The CDR3 consists of 12 residues. With V trimmed by 4 bases and J by 5 bases, 0 bases remained unmatched. Germline CDR1 reads KGHDR; CDR2 reads SFDVKD. J is TRBJ1-2 and V is TRBV24-1, with 7 bases aligning to TRBD1. Sequencing was performed on PBMCs or T cells enriched from blood (not recorded which). The sequence was obtained from a man aged 25-45 years who had recovered from COVID-19. Here the CDR3 DNA reads TGTGCCACCAGTGAACAGGGGTATGGCTACACCTTC. Amino acid sequence: CATSEQGYGYTF.